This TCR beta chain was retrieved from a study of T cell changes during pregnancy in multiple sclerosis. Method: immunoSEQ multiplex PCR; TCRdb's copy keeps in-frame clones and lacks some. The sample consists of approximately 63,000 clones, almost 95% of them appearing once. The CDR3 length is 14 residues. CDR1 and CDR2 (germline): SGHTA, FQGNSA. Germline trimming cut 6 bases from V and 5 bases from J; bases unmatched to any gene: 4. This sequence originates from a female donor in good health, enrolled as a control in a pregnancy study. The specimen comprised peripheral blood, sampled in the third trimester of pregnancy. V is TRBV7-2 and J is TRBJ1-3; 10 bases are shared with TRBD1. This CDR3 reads CASSRQGARNTIYF. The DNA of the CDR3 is TGTGCCAGCAGTCGACAGGGGGCTAGAAACACCATATATTTT.